This T cell receptor beta chain was profiled in a study of CD8+ T cells in alopecia areata. Study context: Treatment of the treated patients consisted of oral tofacitinib, 5 to 10 mg twice daily.

cDNA prepared by RNA extraction and subsequent reverse transcription served as the template for sequencing. Repertoires were generated with immunoSEQ multiplex PCR, while TCRdb's copy carries only in-frame clones and drops some. Among 180,000 or so clones listed, around 64% were seen once. Study findings and constraints: Clonality was higher in lesional than normal scalp, especially in alopecia totalis/universalis.

This clone has only a few counts. Its antigen is unknown. This CDR3 is 11 amino acids long. Germline CDR1 SEHNR, CDR2 FQNEAQ (reference sequence). V lost 2 bases and J 8 bases, leaving 3 bases between the germline ends. Source: CD8+ T cells sorted from blood, taken at week 0. This TCR was recovered from a human donor with alopecia areata. The gene calls are TRBV7-9 and TRBJ1-4; D ambiguous. CDR3 sequence (DNA): TGTGCCAGCAGCTTACGGGAAAAACTGTTTTTT. Amino acid sequence: CASSLREKLFF.